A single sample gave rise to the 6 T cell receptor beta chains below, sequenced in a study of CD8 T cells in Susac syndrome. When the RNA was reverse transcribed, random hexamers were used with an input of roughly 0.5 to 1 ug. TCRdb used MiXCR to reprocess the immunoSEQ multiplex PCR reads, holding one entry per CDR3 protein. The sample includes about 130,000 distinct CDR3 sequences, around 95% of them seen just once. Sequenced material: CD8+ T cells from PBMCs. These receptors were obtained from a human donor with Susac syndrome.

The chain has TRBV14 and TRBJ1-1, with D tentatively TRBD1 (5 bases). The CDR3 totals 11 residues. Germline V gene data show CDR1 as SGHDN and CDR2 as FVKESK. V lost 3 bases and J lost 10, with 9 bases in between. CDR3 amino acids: CASSQGGRAFF. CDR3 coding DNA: TGTGCCAGCAGCCAGGGGGGAAGAGCTTTCTTT.

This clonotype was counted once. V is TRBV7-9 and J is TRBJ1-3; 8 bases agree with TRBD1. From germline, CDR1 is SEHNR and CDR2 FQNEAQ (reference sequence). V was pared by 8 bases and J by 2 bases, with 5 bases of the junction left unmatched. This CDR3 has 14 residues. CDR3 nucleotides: TGTGCCAGCGGTACAGGGGGGGCTGGAAACACCATATATTTT. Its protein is CASGTGGAGNTIYF. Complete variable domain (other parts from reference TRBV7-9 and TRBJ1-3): DTGVSQNPRHKITKRGQNVTFRCDPISEHNRLYWYRQTLGQGPEFLTYFQNEAQLEKSRLLSDRFSAERPKGSFSTLEIQRTEQGDSAMYLCASGTGGAGNTIYFGEGSWLTVV.

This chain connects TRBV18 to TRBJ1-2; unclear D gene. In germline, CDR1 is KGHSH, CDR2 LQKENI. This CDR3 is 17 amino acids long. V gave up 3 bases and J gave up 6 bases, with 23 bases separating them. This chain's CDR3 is CASSPPATTDASDGYTF. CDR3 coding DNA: TGTGCCAGCTCACCCCCGGCCACCACGGACGCGTCGGATGGCTACACCTTC.

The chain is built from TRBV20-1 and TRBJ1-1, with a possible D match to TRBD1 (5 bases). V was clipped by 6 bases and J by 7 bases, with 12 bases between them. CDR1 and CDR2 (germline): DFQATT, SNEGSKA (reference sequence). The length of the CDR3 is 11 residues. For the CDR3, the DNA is TGCAGTGCGGCCGGGCAGGGTGAAGCTTTCTTT. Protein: CSAAGQGEAFF.

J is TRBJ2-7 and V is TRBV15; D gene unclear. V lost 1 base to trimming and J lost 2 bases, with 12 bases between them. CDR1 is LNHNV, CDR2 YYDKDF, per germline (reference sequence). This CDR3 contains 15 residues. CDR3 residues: CATSRVAAQTYEQYF. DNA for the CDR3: TGTGCCACCAGCAGAGTAGCAGCCCAAACCTACGAGCAGTACTTC.

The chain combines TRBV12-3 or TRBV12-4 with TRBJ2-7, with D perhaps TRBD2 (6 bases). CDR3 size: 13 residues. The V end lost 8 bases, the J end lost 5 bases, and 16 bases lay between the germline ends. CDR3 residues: CASGSTSINEQYF. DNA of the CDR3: TGTGCCAGCGGGTCGACTAGTATCAACGAGCAGTACTTC.